Each of the 18 T cell receptor beta chains below was sequenced from the same sample in a study of T-cell reconstitution after alpha-beta-depleted transplantation in children. The library targeted TCRbeta and was prepared with unique molecular identifiers. TCRdb reanalysed the PCR reads using MiXCR and keeps one entry per CDR3 protein. The sample includes some 290,000 distinct CDR3 sequences, around 9.6% of them seen just once. Sequenced here: PBMCs from the stem cell graft donor, sampled from the stem cell graft. The receptors shown here come from a human donor who donated a stem cell graft to a child with SCID.

This clonotype occurred a few times. This chain connects TRBV10-3 to TRBJ2-1; D is unclear. Trimming left V 4 bases short and J 11 bases short, with 9 bases between. This CDR3 is 11 amino acids long. CDR1 and CDR2 from the germline V gene are ENHRY and SYGVKD. The CDR3 loop reads CAISGGPQQFF. In DNA form, the CDR3 reads TGTGCCATCAGTGGTGGCCCTCAGCAGTTCTTC.

This clonotype came up a few times. CDR3 coding DNA: TGCGCCAGCAGCATAGGAGGGGATGCTAACTATGGCTACACCTTC. Translation: CASSIGGDANYGYTF. This chain joins TRBV5-1 and TRBJ1-2; D is possibly TRBD1 (5 bases). The germline V and J ends were trimmed by 4 bases and 0 bases, with 13 bases remaining between them. The CDR3 is 15 amino acids. Germline V gene lookup returns CDR1 SGHRS and CDR2 YFSETQ.

This clonotype was seen more than once but under ten times. The chain uses TRBV25-1 and TRBJ1-3; maybe TRBD1 (6 bases). Between the trimmed V and J ends, which lost 6 bases and 4 bases, there was a span of 13 bases. CDR1 is MGHDK and CDR2 is SYGVNS in the germline V gene. CDR3 length: 14 residues. CDR3 coding DNA: TGTGCCAGCAGGGAAACAGGGTCCGGAAACACCATATATTTT. Encoded protein: CASRETGSGNTIYF.

This clonotype was recorded at least ten times. The chain has TRBV20-1 and TRBJ2-1; 8 bases are shared with TRBD2. The germline CDR1 and CDR2 sequences are DFQATT and SNEGSKA (reference sequence). The CDR3 is 15 amino acids. Germline trimming cut 0 bases from V and 7 bases from J; bases unmatched to any gene: 8. The CDR3 reads CSARDIGGGVNEQFF. Written as DNA, the CDR3 is TGCAGTGCTAGAGATATCGGGGGGGGCGTTAATGAGCAGTTCTTC.

The rearrangement links TRBV10-3 to TRBJ2-7; the match to TRBD1 covers 9 bases. The CDR3 is 12 residues long. V was pared by 5 bases and J by 5 bases, with 1 base of the junction left unmatched. In germline, CDR1 is ENHRY, CDR2 SYGVKD. This chain's CDR3 is CAISTGGDEQYF. The CDR3 DNA is TGTGCCATCAGTACAGGGGGCGACGAGCAGTACTTC.

There are many counts of this clonotype. The rearrangement uses TRBV12-3 or TRBV12-4 and TRBJ2-1, with D uncertain. The CDR3 contains 16 residues. V was clipped by 5 bases and J by 0 bases, with 14 bases between them. The CDR3 DNA reads as TGTGCCAGCAGTCCACCGGCGAGGAGCTCCTACAATGAGCAGTTCTTC. This sequence encodes CASSPPARSSYNEQFF.

The chain is built from TRBV7-6 and TRBJ2-2; no firm D call. V lost 5 bases to trimming and J lost 8 bases, with 12 bases between them. Per germline, CDR1 SGHVS and CDR2 FNYEAQ. The CDR3 is made up of 13 amino acids. The CDR3 here is CASSPALKGELFF. DNA for the CDR3: TGTGCCAGCAGCCCAGCCCTTAAGGGGGAGCTGTTTTTT.

The chain is built from TRBV5-1 and TRBJ2-3; 13 bases agree with TRBD2. The trim removed 4 bases at V and 2 bases at J, leaving 10 bases unmatched. There are 18 residues in the CDR3. Looked up from germline, CDR1 is SGHRS and CDR2 is YFSETQ. The CDR3 DNA follows: TGCGCCAGCAGCAAGGGACTAGCGGGGAGATGGGACACAGATACGCAGTATTTT. It translates to CASSKGLAGRWDTDTQYF. The entire variable domain, with the rest obtained from reference TRBV5-1 and TRBJ2-3, is as follows: KAGVTQTPRYLIKTRGQQVTLSCSPISGHRSVSWYQQTPGQGLQFLFEYFSETQRNKGNFPGRFSGRQFSNSRSEMNVSTLELGDSALYLCASSKGLAGRWDTDTQYFGPGTRLTVL.

The rearrangement joins TRBV12-3 or TRBV12-4 to TRBJ1-1; 7 positions match TRBD1. The V gene end was trimmed by 3 bases and the J gene end by 1 base; junction bases not matched to a gene: 2. The CDR3 consists of 14 residues. CDR3 sequence reads: CASSFRTGNTEAFF. CDR3 in DNA: TGTGCCAGCAGTTTCCGGACAGGGAACACTGAAGCTTTCTTT.

The chain links TRBV5-1 to TRBJ2-1; D may be TRBD2 (5 bases). The CDR3 is made up of 16 amino acids. Germline-derived CDR1 and CDR2 are SGHRS and YFSETQ. Trimming shortened V by 0 bases and J by 0 bases, and 10 bases separated the two germline ends. CDR3 sequence: CASSLDPGTSYNEQFF. The CDR3 DNA is TGCGCCAGCAGCTTGGACCCGGGAACCTCCTACAATGAGCAGTTCTTC.

This chain connects TRBV7-9 to TRBJ2-2; weak D call: TRBD1 (6 bases). From germline, CDR1 is SEHNR and CDR2 FQNEAQ (reference sequence). The CDR3 has 15 amino acids. The V gene lost 2 bases and the J gene lost 6 bases, with 13 bases spanning the gap. CDR3 region: CASSLTTGMAGELFF. For the CDR3, the DNA is TGTGCCAGCAGCTTAACAACAGGGATGGCCGGGGAGCTGTTTTTT.

This clonotype was counted ten times or more. The CDR3 DNA reads as TGTGCCAGCCTGGATCGGGGGGCCAAAAACATTCAGTACTTC. Its protein product is CASLDRGAKNIQYF. V and J are TRBV21-1 and TRBJ2-4; the table's D call of TRBD1 was not tested on the DNA. TRBV21-1 is marked as a pseudogene. The CDR3 is made up of 14 amino acids.

In this sample, this clonotype turned up many times. This rearrangement joins TRBV20-1 to TRBJ2-1, with TRBD2 as a possible D gene (6 bases). This CDR3 is built from 12 residues. V lost 0 bases, J lost 7 bases, and 7 bases lay in between. CDR1 is DFQATT, CDR2 SNEGSKA, per germline (reference sequence). Here the CDR3 reads CSARDRGNEQFF. The CDR3 nucleotides read TGCAGTGCTAGAGATCGGGGGAATGAGCAGTTCTTC.

This rearrangement joins TRBV20-1 to TRBJ2-7, with D tentatively TRBD1 (6 bases). The germline V gene encodes CDR1 DFQATT and CDR2 SNEGSKA (reference sequence). This CDR3 spans 12 amino acids. V lost 6 bases, J lost 5 bases, and 14 bases lay in between. The CDR3 nucleotides are TGCAGTGCCGTACAGGGACCTGACGAGCAGTACTTC. This sequence encodes CSAVQGPDEQYF.

This clonotype has a count of ten or more. The chain links TRBV6-1 to TRBJ1-1, with D perhaps TRBD1 (5 bases). V was clipped by 6 bases and J by 1 base, with 12 bases between them. CDR1 is MNHNS and CDR2 is SASEGT in the germline V gene. There are 14 residues in the CDR3. This CDR3 is CASSRSGGNTEAFF. CDR3 sequence (DNA): TGTGCCAGCAGCAGATCCGGGGGGAACACTGAAGCTTTCTTT.

Of note for this clonotype: Sequence at one end of the junction differs from germline and may be a read error. The chain employs TRBV12-3 or TRBV12-4 and TRBJ1-3; D gene ambiguous. CDR3 size: 14 residues. CDR3 nucleotides: TGTGCCAGCTCTGGGGATAATACTGGAATCACCATATATTTT. Translating gives CASSGDNTGITIYF.

This clonotype was observed at least ten times. This chain links TRBV27 with TRBJ1-4; D is perhaps TRBD1 (6 bases). The CDR3 is made up of 14 amino acids. Germline assignment: CDR1 MNHEY and CDR2 SMNVEV (reference sequence). The V gene lost 3 bases and the J gene lost 7 bases, with 12 bases spanning the gap. CDR3 sequence reads: CASSFRGPGEKLFF. The CDR3 DNA is TGTGCCAGCAGTTTCCGGGGGCCAGGTGAAAAACTGTTTTTT. Looking up the rest from reference TRBV27 and TRBJ1-4 gives the full variable domain: EAQVTQNPRYLITVTGKKLTVTCSQNMNHEYMSWYRQDPGLGLRQIYYSMNVEVTDKGDVPEGYKVSRKEKRNFPLILESPSPNQTSLYFCASSFRGPGEKLFFGSGTQLSVL.

The J gene is TRBJ1-1, the V gene TRBV4-2; D perhaps matches TRBD1 (5 bases). Germline values: CDR1 LGHNA, CDR2 YNFKEQ. V was clipped by 1 base and J by 5 bases, with 11 bases between them. This CDR3 region has 14 residues. The CDR3: CASSQGRDPTEAFF. The CDR3 region has the DNA TGTGCCAGCAGCCAAGGGCGGGACCCGACTGAAGCTTTCTTT.